These 22 T cell receptor beta chains were sequenced from one sample in a study of human T cells and chemical hapten exposure. TCRdb reprocessed the RACE reads via MiXCR and lists one record per CDR3 protein. The table has 60,000 to 80,000 distinct CDR3 sequences, approximately 6.1% seen once; the top ten hold around 3.4%. Time point noted: healthy volunteer bleed at 6 weeks. Extraction of total RNA was performed on unfractionated whole blood. Sequencing was done on a sample of whole blood. The receptors come from a female donor in good health. Some clones in this sample may be carry-over from other donors' samples.

Ten or more counts support this clonotype. The rearrangement joins TRBV7-2 to TRBJ2-3; 7 positions agree with TRBD1. Per the germline V gene, CDR1 is SGHTA and CDR2 is FQGNSA. Germline trimming cut 5 bases from V and 4 bases from J; bases unmatched to any gene: 9. The CDR3 is 15 amino acids. CDR3 protein: CASSPDRVRSDTQYF. The CDR3 DNA reads as TGTGCCAGCAGCCCAGACAGGGTACGATCAGATACGCAGTATTTT.

In its sample, this clonotype was seen many times. The rearrangement links TRBV20-1 to TRBJ2-7; 11 nucleotides match TRBD1. Per germline, CDR1 DFQATT and CDR2 SNEGSKA (reference sequence). The ends lost 5 bases at V and 4 bases at J; junction bases unmatched: 16. This CDR3 region has 17 residues. CDR3 sequence: CSAPLRTGGHTPYEQYF. The CDR3 nucleotides read TGCAGTGCTCCCCTGCGGACAGGGGGCCATACCCCTTACGAGCAGTACTTC.

This clonotype was detected many times. This chain links TRBV7-2 with TRBJ1-1, with D perhaps matching TRBD1 (5 bases). The CDR3 loop spans 19 amino acids. The ends were cut back, 1 base at V and 1 base at J, with 22 bases in the middle. The germline gives CDR1 SGHTA, CDR2 FQGNSA. CDR3 protein: CASSLDDGCRECANTEAFF. The CDR3 DNA sequence: TGTGCCAGCAGCTTAGACGACGGGTGCAGGGAATGTGCGAACACTGAAGCTTTCTTT.

The chain joins TRBV30 to TRBJ2-7; D is uncertain. CDR3 size: 15 residues. In germline, CDR1 is GTSNPN, CDR2 SVGIG (reference sequence). V lost 2 bases and J lost 1, with 15 bases in between. Written as DNA, the CDR3 is TGTGCCTGGAGTTCTCCGCCGGGTTCATCCTACGAGCAGTACTTC. This encodes CAWSSPPGSSYEQYF.

The chain is built from TRBV7-3 and TRBJ2-3, with D unclear. V dropped 2 bases and J dropped 1 base, with 10 bases sitting between them. In germline, CDR1 is SGHTA, CDR2 FQGTGA. The CDR3 is 15 residues long. CDR3 sequence (DNA): TGTGCCAGCAGCTTAGCATCTGGGGGCACAGATACGCAGTATTTT. Its protein product is CASSLASGGTDTQYF.

The chain links TRBV4-3 to TRBJ2-2; TRBD1 matches at 7 bases. CDR1 is LGHNA and CDR2 is YSLEER in the germline V gene. Trimming at V came to 0 bases and at J to 5 bases, leaving 6 bases not matched to a gene. There are 16 residues in the CDR3. CDR3 region: CASSQDLAGGTGELFF. The CDR3 region has the DNA TGCGCCAGCAGCCAAGATCTAGCAGGGGGAACCGGGGAGCTGTTTTTT.

Of note for this clonotype: A much larger clone sits a single nucleotide away, making a read error possible. This sequence joins TRBV2 and TRBJ1-5; TRBD1 is a possible D gene (6 bases). The CDR3 length is 14 residues. Looked up from germline, CDR1 is SNHLY and CDR2 is FYNNEI. V dropped 6 bases and J dropped 4 bases, with 13 bases sitting between them. The CDR3 loop reads CASRLTGLNQPQHF. CDR3 bases: TGTGCCAGCAGGTTGACAGGACTGAATCAGCCCCAGCATTTT.

This clonotype was observed a handful of times. This chain joins TRBV6-6 and TRBJ2-1; D remains ambiguous. Per the germline V gene, CDR1 is MNHNY and CDR2 is SVGAGI (reference sequence). Trimming left V 7 bases short and J 9 bases short, with 16 bases between. The CDR3 is made up of 13 amino acids. The CDR3: CASTPPSSSEQFF. The CDR3 nucleotides read TGTGCCAGCACCCCCCCCTCCAGCAGTGAGCAGTTCTTC.

This clonotype turned up a few times. The chain couples TRBV4-2 to TRBJ1-3; D may be TRBD1 (5 bases). Trimming shortened V by 6 bases and J by 0 bases, and 21 bases separated the two germline ends. CDR1 and CDR2 (germline): LGHNA, YNFKEQ. There are 18 residues in the CDR3. In DNA, the CDR3 is TGTGCCAGCAGGATGAGTCTTACAGGTTTGCTCTCTGGAAACACCATATATTTT. This encodes CASRMSLTGLLSGNTIYF.

This clonotype was counted between two and nine times. J is TRBJ1-4 and V is TRBV4-3; 10 nucleotides line up with TRBD1. CDR1 and CDR2 (germline): LGHNA, YSLEER. V trimming: 0 bases; J trimming: 7 bases; junction bases outside the gene matches: 5. The CDR3 totals 16 residues. CDR3 in DNA: TGCGCCAGCAGCCAAGATTGGAGACAGGGGGCTGAAAAACTGTTTTTT. This gives the protein CASSQDWRQGAEKLFF.

The chain has TRBV9 and TRBJ1-5; no clear D. Germline CDR1 and CDR2: SGDLS and YYNGEE. The CDR3 contains 14 residues. Trimming left V 4 bases short and J 7 bases short, with 15 bases between. CDR3 nucleotides: TGTGCCAGCAGCCCTACTGGAGGAGAACAGCCCCAGCATTTT. Translated, it gives CASSPTGGEQPQHF. The full variable domain, with the rest looked up from reference TRBV9 and TRBJ1-5, is DSGVTQTPKHLITATGQRVTLRCSPRSGDLSVYWYQQSLDQGLQFLIQYYNGEERAKGNILERFSAQQFPDLHSELNLSSLELGDSALYFCASSPTGGEQPQHFGDGTRLSIL.

This clonotype showed up many times. The chain has TRBV2 and TRBJ1-3; the match to TRBD1 covers 8 bases. The trim removed 6 bases at V and 2 bases at J, leaving 9 bases unmatched. The CDR3 loop spans 16 amino acids. Germline V gene sequence: CDR1 SNHLY, CDR2 FYNNEI. CDR3 sequence (DNA): TGTGCCAGCAGCTACAACTCGGACAGGGCTGGAAACACCATATATTTT. This sequence encodes CASSYNSDRAGNTIYF.

This clonotype was recorded many times. The rearrangement links TRBV14 to TRBJ2-3; D is uncertain. Germline CDR1 is SGHDN and CDR2 is FVKESK. V was pared by 0 bases and J by 7 bases, with 11 bases between. The CDR3 runs to 14 residues. CDR3 nucleotides: TGTGCCAGCAGCCAAGATCCCAGCGAGAATACGCAGTATTTT. Amino acids: CASSQDPSENTQYF. The full variable domain, in which reference TRBV14 and TRBJ2-3 provide the parts outside the CDR3, is EAGVTQFPSHSVIEKGQTVTLRCDPISGHDNLYWYRRVMGKEIKFLLHFVKESKQDESGMPNNRFLAERTGGTYSTLKVQPAELEDSGVYFCASSQDPSENTQYFGPGTRLTVL.

This clonotype came up many times. CDR3 protein: CASSLEESYTEAFF. CDR3 nucleotide sequence: TGTGCCAGCAGCTTAGAAGAGAGCTACACTGAAGCTTTCTTT. J is TRBJ1-1 and V is TRBV7-9; no clear D. The germline V gene encodes CDR1 SEHNR and CDR2 FQNEAQ (reference sequence). CDR3 length: 14 amino acids. Trimming took off 1 base at V and 3 bases at J, with 9 bases between the two ends.

The chain is built from TRBV6-6 and TRBJ2-5; D unclear. Trimming took 0 bases from V and 5 from J, leaving 4 bases between them. The CDR3 is made up of 12 amino acids. CDR1 is MNHNY and CDR2 is SVGAGI in the germline V gene (reference sequence). CDR3 nucleotide sequence: TGTGCCAGCAGTTACTCGACGGAGACCCAGTACTTC. Translating gives CASSYSTETQYF.

The table lists this clonotype with many counts. CDR3 loop: CASSLKGLRGGNEQFF. CDR3 nucleotides: TGTGCCAGCAGTTTAAAGGGTTTACGCGGGGGAAATGAGCAGTTCTTC. V gene TRBV28 combines with J gene TRBJ2-1; 7 bases agree with TRBD2. Trimming removed 2 bases from V and 7 bases from J; junction bases left unmatched: 11. The CDR3 spans 16 residues. Germline loops: CDR1 MDHEN, CDR2 SYDVKM. Full variable domain (missing parts from reference TRBV28 and TRBJ2-1): DVKVTQSSRYLVKRTGEKVFLECVQDMDHENMFWYRQDPGLGLRLIYFSYDVKMKEKGDIPEGYSVSREKKERFSLILESASTNQTSMYLCASSLKGLRGGNEQFFGPGTRLTVL.

This clonotype was seen many times. This sequence joins TRBV7-9 and TRBJ2-1; 8 positions match TRBD2. CDR1 is SEHNR, CDR2 FQNEAQ, per germline (reference sequence). J gave up 5 bases and V 10 bases, and 4 bases lay outside the gene matches. The CDR3 loop spans 12 amino acids. CDR3 nucleotides: TGTGCCACCGGGAGGGAGAACAATGAGCAGTTCTTC. Its protein product is CATGRENNEQFF.

A few counts support this clonotype. The V call is TRBV30, the J call TRBJ2-1; D unclear. Germline V gives CDR1 GTSNPN, CDR2 SVGIG (reference sequence). V was clipped by 1 base and J by 3 bases, with 7 bases between them. The CDR3 has 13 residues. The CDR3 DNA is TGTGCCTGGAGTGAGTACCTCTACAATGAGCAGTTCTTC. Translation gives CAWSEYLYNEQFF.

This clonotype was detected ten times or more. The rearrangement joins TRBV19 to TRBJ1-5, with D unclear. V was cut by 2 bases and J by 3 bases, with 5 bases left in between. The CDR3 consists of 13 residues. Germline values: CDR1 LNHDA, CDR2 SQIVND (reference sequence). CDR3 loop: CASSIQDNQPQHF. As DNA, the CDR3 is TGTGCCAGTAGTATACAGGACAATCAGCCCCAGCATTTT.

The CDR3 spells CATSREHRDNQPQHF. CDR3 sequence (DNA): TGTGCCACCAGCAGAGAACACAGGGACAATCAGCCCCAGCATTTT. The chain combines TRBV15 with TRBJ1-5; D perhaps matches TRBD1 (6 bases). Germline loops: CDR1 LNHNV, CDR2 YYDKDF (reference sequence). The CDR3 contains 15 residues. Trimming shortened V by 0 bases and J by 3 bases, and 9 bases separated the two germline ends.

In its sample, this clonotype was seen many times. The genes are TRBV6-1 and TRBJ2-1; no clear D gene. Per the germline V gene, CDR1 is MNHNS and CDR2 is SASEGT. CDR3 length: 13 amino acids. Trimming cost V 5 bases and J 2 bases, with 7 bases left between them. The CDR3 sequence: CASSFEAYNEQFF. In DNA form, the CDR3 reads TGTGCCAGCAGTTTCGAGGCCTACAATGAGCAGTTCTTC.

This chain joins TRBV20-1 and TRBJ2-3; 10 bases line up with TRBD1. With V trimmed by 5 bases and J by 3 bases, 5 bases remained unmatched. CDR1 and CDR2 (germline): DFQATT, SNEGSKA (reference sequence). CDR3 length: 14 residues. CDR3 sequence: CSAGDRGVTDTQYF. The CDR3 nucleotides read TGCAGTGCTGGGGACAGGGGAGTTACAGATACGCAGTATTTT.